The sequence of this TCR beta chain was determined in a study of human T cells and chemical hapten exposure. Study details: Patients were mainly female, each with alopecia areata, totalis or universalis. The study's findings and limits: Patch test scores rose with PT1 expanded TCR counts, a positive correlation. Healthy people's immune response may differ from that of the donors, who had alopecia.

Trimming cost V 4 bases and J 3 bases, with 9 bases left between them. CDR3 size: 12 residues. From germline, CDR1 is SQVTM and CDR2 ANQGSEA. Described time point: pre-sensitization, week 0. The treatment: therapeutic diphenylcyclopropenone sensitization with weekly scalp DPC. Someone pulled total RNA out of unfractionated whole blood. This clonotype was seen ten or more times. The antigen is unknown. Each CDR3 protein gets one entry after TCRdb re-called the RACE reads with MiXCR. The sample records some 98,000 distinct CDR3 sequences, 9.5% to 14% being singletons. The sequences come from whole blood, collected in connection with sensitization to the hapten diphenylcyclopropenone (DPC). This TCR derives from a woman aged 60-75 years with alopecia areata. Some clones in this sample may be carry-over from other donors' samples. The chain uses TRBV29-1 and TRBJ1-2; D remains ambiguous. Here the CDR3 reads CSVVPDDYGYTF. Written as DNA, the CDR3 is TGCAGCGTTGTCCCGGATGACTATGGCTACACCTTC.